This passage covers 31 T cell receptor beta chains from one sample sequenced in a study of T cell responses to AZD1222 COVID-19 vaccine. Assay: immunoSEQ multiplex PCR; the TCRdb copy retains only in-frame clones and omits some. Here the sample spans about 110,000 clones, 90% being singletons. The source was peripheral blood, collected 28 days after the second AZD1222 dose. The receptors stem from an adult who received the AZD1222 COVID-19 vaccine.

CDR3 nucleotide sequence: TGTGCCAGTAGTCGGGTCTTTCAAGAGACCCAGTACTTC. Protein: CASSRVFQETQYF. J is TRBJ2-5 and V is TRBV19; no reliable D call. The CDR3 has 13 residues. The germline gives CDR1 LNHDA, CDR2 SQIVND (reference sequence). V lost 5 bases and J lost 2, with 9 bases in between. Combining the CDR3 with reference TRBV19 and TRBJ2-5 gives the whole variable domain DGGITQSPKYLFRKEGQNVTLSCEQNLNHDAMYWYRQDPGQGLRLIYYSQIVNDFQKGDIAEGYSVSREKKESFPLTVTSAQKNPTAFYLCASSRVFQETQYFGPGTRLLVL.

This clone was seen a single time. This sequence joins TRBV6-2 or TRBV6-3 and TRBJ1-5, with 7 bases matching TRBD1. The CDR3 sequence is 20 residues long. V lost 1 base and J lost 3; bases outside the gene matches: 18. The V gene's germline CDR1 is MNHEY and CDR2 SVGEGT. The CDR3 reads CASSYYSLWGGTAINQPQHF. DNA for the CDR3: TGTGCCAGCAGTTACTACTCATTGTGGGGAGGGACAGCGATCAATCAGCCCCAGCATTTT.

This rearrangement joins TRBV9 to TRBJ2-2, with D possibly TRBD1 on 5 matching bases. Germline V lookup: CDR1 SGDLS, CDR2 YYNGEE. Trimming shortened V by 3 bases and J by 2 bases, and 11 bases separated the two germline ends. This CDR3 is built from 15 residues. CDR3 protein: CASSADSYNTGELFF. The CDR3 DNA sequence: TGTGCCAGCAGCGCCGACAGCTATAACACCGGGGAGCTGTTTTTT.

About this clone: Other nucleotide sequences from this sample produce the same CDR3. The CDR3 spells CASSFGPYNEQFF. DNA for the CDR3: TGTGCCAGCAGTTTTGGCCCCTACAATGAGCAGTTCTTC. V and J are TRBV27 and TRBJ2-1; no definite D call. The CDR3 runs to 13 residues. From germline, CDR1 is MNHEY and CDR2 SMNVEV (reference sequence). Between the trimmed V and J ends, which lost 3 bases and 2 bases, there was a span of 5 bases.

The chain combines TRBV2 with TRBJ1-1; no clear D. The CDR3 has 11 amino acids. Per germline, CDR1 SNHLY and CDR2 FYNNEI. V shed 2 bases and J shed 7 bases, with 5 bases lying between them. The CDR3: CASSELYEAFF. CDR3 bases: TGTGCCAGCAGTGAATTATATGAAGCTTTCTTT.

CDR3 DNA: TGTGCCAGCAGCTTAAGGGGCCCCCCCGGAGGTGAAAAACTGTTTTTT. It translates to CASSLRGPPGGEKLFF. The rearrangement joins TRBV7-2 to TRBJ1-4, with D perhaps matching TRBD1 (5 bases). This CDR3 spans 16 amino acids. V was pared by 2 bases and J by 7 bases, with 17 bases between. Germline-derived CDR1 and CDR2 are SGHTA and FQGNSA. Together with reference TRBV7-2 and TRBJ1-4, the CDR3 gives the full variable domain: GAGVSQSPSNKVTEKGKDVELRCDPISGHTALYWYRQSLGQGLEFLIYFQGNSAPDKSGLPSDRFSAERTGGSVSTLTIQRTQQEDSAVYLCASSLRGPPGGEKLFFGSGTQLSVL.

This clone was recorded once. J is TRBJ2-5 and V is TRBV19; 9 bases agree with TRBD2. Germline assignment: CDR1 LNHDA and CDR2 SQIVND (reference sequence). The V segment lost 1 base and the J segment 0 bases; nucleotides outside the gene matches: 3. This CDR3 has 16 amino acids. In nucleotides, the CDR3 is TGTGCCAGTAGTATAGCGGCGGGGGGGTACCAAGAGACCCAGTACTTC. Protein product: CASSIAAGGYQETQYF.

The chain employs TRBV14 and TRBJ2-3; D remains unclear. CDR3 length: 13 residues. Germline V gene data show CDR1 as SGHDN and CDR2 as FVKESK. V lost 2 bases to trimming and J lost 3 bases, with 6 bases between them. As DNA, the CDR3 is TGTGCCAGCAGCCAATTTCAGACAGATACGCAGTATTTT. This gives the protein CASSQFQTDTQYF. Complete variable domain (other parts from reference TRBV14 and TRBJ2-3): EAGVTQFPSHSVIEKGQTVTLRCDPISGHDNLYWYRRVMGKEIKFLLHFVKESKQDESGMPNNRFLAERTGGTYSTLKVQPAELEDSGVYFCASSQFQTDTQYFGPGTRLTVL.

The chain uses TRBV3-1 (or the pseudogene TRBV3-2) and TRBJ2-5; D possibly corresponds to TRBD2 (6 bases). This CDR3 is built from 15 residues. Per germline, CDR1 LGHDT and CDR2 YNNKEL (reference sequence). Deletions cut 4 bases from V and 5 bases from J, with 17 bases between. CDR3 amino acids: CASSRRGEAGETQYF. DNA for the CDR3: TGTGCCAGCAGCCGGCGCGGGGAGGCGGGGGAGACCCAGTACTTC.

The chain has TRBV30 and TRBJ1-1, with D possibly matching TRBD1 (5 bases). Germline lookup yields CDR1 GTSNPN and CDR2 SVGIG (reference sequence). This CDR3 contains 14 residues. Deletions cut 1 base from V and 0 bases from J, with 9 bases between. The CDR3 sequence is CAWSEDTLNTEAFF. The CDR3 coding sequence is TGTGCCTGGAGTGAGGACACATTGAACACTGAAGCTTTCTTT.

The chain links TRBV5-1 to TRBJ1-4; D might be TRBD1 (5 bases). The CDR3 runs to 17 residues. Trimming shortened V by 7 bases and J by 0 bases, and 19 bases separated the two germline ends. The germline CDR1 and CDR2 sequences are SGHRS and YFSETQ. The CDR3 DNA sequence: TGCGCCAGCGGGAAGGGTGACAGCGGATCAACTAATGAAAAACTGTTTTTT. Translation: CASGKGDSGSTNEKLFF.

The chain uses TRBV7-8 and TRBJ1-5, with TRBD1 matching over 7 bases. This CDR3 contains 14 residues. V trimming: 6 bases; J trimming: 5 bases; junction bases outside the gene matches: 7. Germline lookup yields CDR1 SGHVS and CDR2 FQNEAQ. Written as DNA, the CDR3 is TGTGCCAGCAGTCAACGACAGGGAGATCAGCCCCAGCATTTT. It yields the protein CASSQRQGDQPQHF.

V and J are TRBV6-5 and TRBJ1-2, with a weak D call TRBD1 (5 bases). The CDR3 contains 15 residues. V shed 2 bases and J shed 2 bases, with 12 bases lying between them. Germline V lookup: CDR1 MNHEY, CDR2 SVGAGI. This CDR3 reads CASSYNGAANYGYTF. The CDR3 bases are TGTGCCAGCAGTTACAACGGGGCAGCCAACTATGGCTACACCTTC.

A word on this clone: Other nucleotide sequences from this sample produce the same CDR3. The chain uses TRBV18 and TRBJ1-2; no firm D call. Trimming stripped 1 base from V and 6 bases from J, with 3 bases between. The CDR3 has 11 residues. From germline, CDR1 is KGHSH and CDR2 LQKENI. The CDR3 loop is CASSPLDGYTF. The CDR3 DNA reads TGTGCCAGCTCACCACTCGATGGCTACACCTTC. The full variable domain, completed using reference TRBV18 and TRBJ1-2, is NAGVMQNPRHLVRRRGQEARLRCSPMKGHSHVYWYRQLPEEGLKFMVYLQKENIIDESGMPKERFSAEFPKEGPSILRIQQVVRGDSAAYFCASSPLDGYTFGSGTRLTVV.

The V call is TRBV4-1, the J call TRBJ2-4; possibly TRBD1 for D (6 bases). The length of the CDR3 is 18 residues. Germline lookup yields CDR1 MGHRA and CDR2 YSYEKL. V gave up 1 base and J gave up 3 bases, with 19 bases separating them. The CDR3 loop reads CASSQGAVLGAVKNIQYF. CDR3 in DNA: TGCGCCAGCAGCCAAGGGGCGGTGTTGGGGGCCGTCAAAAACATTCAGTACTTC.

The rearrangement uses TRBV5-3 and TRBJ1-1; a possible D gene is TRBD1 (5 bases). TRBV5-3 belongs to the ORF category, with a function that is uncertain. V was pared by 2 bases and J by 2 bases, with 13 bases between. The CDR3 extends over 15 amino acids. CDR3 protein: CARSLLDTGNTEAFF. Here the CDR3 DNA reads TGTGCCAGAAGCTTATTGGATACAGGAAACACTGAAGCTTTCTTT.

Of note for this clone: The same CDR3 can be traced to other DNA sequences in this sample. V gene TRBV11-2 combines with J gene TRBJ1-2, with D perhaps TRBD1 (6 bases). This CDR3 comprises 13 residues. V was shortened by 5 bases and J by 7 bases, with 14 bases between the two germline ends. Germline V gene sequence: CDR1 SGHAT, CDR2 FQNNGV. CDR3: CASSPGGGGGYTF. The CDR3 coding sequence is TGTGCCAGCAGCCCCGGGGGGGGCGGTGGCTACACCTTC.

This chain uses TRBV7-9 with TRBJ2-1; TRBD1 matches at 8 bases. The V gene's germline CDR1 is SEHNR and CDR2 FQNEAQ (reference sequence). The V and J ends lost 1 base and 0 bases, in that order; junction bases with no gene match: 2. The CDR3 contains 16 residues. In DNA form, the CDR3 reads TGTGCCAGCAGCTTAGGGACAGGGAGCTCCTACAATGAGCAGTTCTTC. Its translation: CASSLGTGSSYNEQFF.

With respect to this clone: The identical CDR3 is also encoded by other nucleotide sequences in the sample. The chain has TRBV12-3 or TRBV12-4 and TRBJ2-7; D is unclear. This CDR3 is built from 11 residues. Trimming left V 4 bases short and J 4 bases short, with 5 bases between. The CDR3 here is CASSSQYEQYF. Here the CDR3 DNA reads TGTGCCAGCAGTTCACAATACGAGCAGTACTTC.

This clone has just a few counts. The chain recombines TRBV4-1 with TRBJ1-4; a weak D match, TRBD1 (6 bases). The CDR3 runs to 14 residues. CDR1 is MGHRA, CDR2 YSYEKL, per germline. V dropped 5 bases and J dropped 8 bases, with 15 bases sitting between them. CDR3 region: CASSGGIEREKLFF. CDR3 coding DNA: TGCGCCAGCAGCGGGGGCATTGAGAGGGAAAAACTGTTTTTT.

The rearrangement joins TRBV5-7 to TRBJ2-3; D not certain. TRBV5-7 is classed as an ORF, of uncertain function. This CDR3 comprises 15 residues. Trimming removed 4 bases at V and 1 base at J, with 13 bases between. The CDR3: CASSPRPSGTDTQYF. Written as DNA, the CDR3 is TGTGCCAGCAGCCCTAGGCCCTCAGGCACAGATACGCAGTATTTT.

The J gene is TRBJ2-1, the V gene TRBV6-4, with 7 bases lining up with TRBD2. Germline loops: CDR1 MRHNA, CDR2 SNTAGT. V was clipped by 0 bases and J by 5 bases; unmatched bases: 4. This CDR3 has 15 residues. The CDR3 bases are TGTGCCAGCAGTGACTCTTCGGGGGGACACAATGAGCAGTTCTTC. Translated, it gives CASSDSSGGHNEQFF.

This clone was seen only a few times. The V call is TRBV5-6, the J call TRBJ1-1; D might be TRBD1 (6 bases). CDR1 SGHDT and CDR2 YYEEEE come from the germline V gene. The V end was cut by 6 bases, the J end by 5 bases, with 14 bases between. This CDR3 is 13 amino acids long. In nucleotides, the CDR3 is TGTGCCAGCACCCTAGACAGGTGGACTGAAGCTTTCTTT. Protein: CASTLDRWTEAFF.

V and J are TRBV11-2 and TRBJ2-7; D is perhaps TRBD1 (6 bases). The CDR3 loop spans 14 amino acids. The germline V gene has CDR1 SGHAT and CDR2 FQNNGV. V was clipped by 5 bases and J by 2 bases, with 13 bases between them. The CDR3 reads CASSILQGTYEQYF. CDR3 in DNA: TGTGCCAGCAGCATCCTACAGGGCACCTACGAGCAGTACTTC.

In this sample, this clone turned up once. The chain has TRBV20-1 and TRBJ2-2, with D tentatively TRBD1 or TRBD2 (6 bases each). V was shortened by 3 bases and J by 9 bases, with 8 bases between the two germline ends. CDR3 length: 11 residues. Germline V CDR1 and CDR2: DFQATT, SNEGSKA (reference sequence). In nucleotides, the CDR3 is TGCAGTGCTAGGGGGGGCCGGGAGCTGTTTTTT. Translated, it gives CSARGGRELFF.

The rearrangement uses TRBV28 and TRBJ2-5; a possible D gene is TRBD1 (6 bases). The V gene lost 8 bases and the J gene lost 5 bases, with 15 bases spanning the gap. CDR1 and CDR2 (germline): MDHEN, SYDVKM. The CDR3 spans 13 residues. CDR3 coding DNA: TGTGCCAGCCGCACAGGGAGTTTGGAGACCCAGTACTTC. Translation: CASRTGSLETQYF.

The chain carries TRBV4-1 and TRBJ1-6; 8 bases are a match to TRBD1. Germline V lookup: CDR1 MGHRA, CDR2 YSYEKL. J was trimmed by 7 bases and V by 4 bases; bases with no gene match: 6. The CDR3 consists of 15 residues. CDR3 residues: CASSPRDRPNSPLHF. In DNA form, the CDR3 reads TGCGCCAGCAGCCCCCGGGACAGGCCCAATTCACCCCTCCACTTT.

The CDR3 here is CASSLDWNTGELFF. The DNA of the CDR3 is TGTGCCAGCAGTCTGGACTGGAACACCGGGGAGCTGTTTTTT. The chain joins TRBV6-4 to TRBJ2-2; D is possibly TRBD2 (5 bases). Trimming took off 5 bases at V and 1 base at J, with 8 bases between the two ends. The CDR3 is 14 residues long. Germline values: CDR1 MRHNA, CDR2 SNTAGT.

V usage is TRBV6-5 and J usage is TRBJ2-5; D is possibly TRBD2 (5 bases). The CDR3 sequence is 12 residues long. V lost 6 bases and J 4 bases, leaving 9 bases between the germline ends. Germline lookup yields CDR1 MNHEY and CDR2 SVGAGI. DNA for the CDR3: TGTGCCAGCAGGGACGCGGGAGAGACCCAGTACTTC. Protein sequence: CASRDAGETQYF.

The CDR3 loop is CAWKLLGTPEGGYTF. The CDR3 nucleotides are TGTGCCTGGAAACTATTAGGGACTCCGGAGGGAGGCTACACCTTC. The chain uses TRBV30 and TRBJ1-2; possible D gene TRBD1, 5 bases. Trimming removed 4 bases from V and 8 bases from J, with 23 bases in between. Germline CDR1 GTSNPN, CDR2 SVGIG (reference sequence). The CDR3 has 15 amino acids. The entire variable domain, with the rest obtained from reference TRBV30 and TRBJ1-2, is as follows: SQTIHQWPATLVQPVGSPLSLECTVEGTSNPNLYWYRQAAGRGLQLLFYSVGIGQISSEVPQNLSASRPQDRQFILSSKKLLLSDSGFYLCAWKLLGTPEGGYTFGSGTRLTVV.

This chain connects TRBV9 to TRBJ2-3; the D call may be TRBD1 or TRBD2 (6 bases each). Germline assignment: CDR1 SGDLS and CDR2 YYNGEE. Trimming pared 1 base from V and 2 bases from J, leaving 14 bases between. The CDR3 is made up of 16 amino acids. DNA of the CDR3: TGTGCCAGCAGCGTACGTTCAGGGGAGGCCACAGATACGCAGTATTTT. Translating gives CASSVRSGEATDTQYF. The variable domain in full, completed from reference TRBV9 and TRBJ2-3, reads DSGVTQTPKHLITATGQRVTLRCSPRSGDLSVYWYQQSLDQGLQFLIQYYNGEERAKGNILERFSAQQFPDLHSELNLSSLELGDSALYFCASSVRSGEATDTQYFGPGTRLTVL.